This record concerns one T cell receptor (beta chain) sequence. These data belong to a study of blood T cell repertoires in COVID-19. The CDR3 is 14 amino acids. From germline, CDR1 is MNHEY and CDR2 SMNVEV (reference sequence). Trimming stripped 3 bases from V and 5 bases from J, with 13 bases between. Sequencing was performed with immunoSEQ multiplex PCR; in TCRdb, only in-frame clones are kept and a portion is missing. The sample has about 120,000 clones; 85% to 90% are singletons. The chain joins TRBV27 to TRBJ1-1; possible D gene TRBD1, 6 bases. This clonotype was sampled from a man in his 70s with active or convalescent COVID-19. The sequenced sample was peripheral blood. The CDR3 reads CASSFGRGNTEAFF. In DNA, the CDR3 is TGTGCCAGCAGTTTCGGCAGGGGTAATACTGAAGCTTTCTTT.